Below are 31 T cell receptor beta chains sequenced from a single sample in a study of T cell responses to AZD1222 COVID-19 vaccine. Assay: immunoSEQ multiplex PCR; the TCRdb copy retains only in-frame clones and omits some. The sample lists under 200,000 clones; 75% to 95% were seen once. Sequences were derived from peripheral blood, sampled on day 0 of AZD1222 vaccination. The receptors were sampled from an adult in good health.

The rearrangement uses TRBV28 and TRBJ1-2, with D possibly TRBD1 on 6 matching bases. V was clipped by 7 bases and J by 4 bases, with 16 bases between them. The CDR3 runs 14 residues. From germline, CDR1 is MDHEN and CDR2 SYDVKM. The CDR3 nucleotides read TGTGCCAGCACCCGTGGGGGCGGCGTCTATGGCTACACCTTC. As protein: CASTRGGGVYGYTF.

V is TRBV4-1 and J is TRBJ1-2; tentatively, D is TRBD1 (6 bases). This CDR3 has 16 amino acids. Germline V lookup: CDR1 MGHRA, CDR2 YSYEKL. V lost 1 base and J 4 bases, leaving 16 bases between the germline ends. CDR3 nucleotides: TGCGCCAGCAGCCAAGTAGCGCTACAGGGTGGCTATGGCTACACCTTC. It yields the protein CASSQVALQGGYGYTF.

The rearrangement links TRBV11-3 to TRBJ1-1; possible D gene TRBD1, 5 bases. Germline CDR1 reads SGHNT; CDR2 reads YENEEA. This CDR3 is 15 amino acids long. V shed 3 bases and J shed 3 bases, with 14 bases lying between them. The CDR3 spells CASSFSGTRDTEAFF. CDR3 nucleotides: TGTGCCAGCAGCTTTTCAGGGACTCGGGACACTGAAGCTTTCTTT.

For this clone: Other DNA sequences in this sample translate to the same CDR3. This chain links TRBV14 with TRBJ1-5; unclear D gene. V dropped 1 base and J dropped 1 base, with 2 bases sitting between them. Germline CDR1 SGHDN, CDR2 FVKESK. CDR3 length equals 13 residues. CDR3 region: CASSQGSNQPQHF. The DNA of the CDR3 is TGTGCCAGCAGCCAAGGCAGCAATCAGCCCCAGCATTTT. The variable domain in full, with the rest retrieved from reference TRBV14 and TRBJ1-5, is EAGVTQFPSHSVIEKGQTVTLRCDPISGHDNLYWYRRVMGKEIKFLLHFVKESKQDESGMPNNRFLAERTGGTYSTLKVQPAELEDSGVYFCASSQGSNQPQHFGDGTRLSIL.

The J gene is TRBJ1-4, the V gene TRBV24-1; TRBD1 agrees at 7 bases. Germline V gives CDR1 KGHDR, CDR2 SFDVKD. The V gene end was trimmed by 4 bases and the J gene end by 8 bases; junction bases not matched to a gene: 0. The length of the CDR3 is 12 residues. CDR3 nucleotide sequence: TGTGCCACCAGTGAGACAGGGGAAAAACTGTTTTTT. This gives the protein CATSETGEKLFF.

The chain links TRBV2 to TRBJ1-1; D gene ambiguous. This CDR3 contains 14 residues. CDR1 is SNHLY and CDR2 is FYNNEI in the germline V gene. The V end was cut by 5 bases, the J end by 7 bases, with 17 bases between. This CDR3 reads CASSTGAVALEAFF. DNA for the CDR3: TGTGCCAGCAGTACGGGTGCCGTCGCCCTTGAAGCTTTCTTT.

This clone was seen a few times. The rearrangement joins TRBV5-5 to TRBJ2-1, with TRBD2 matching 12 bases. Trimming removed 4 bases from V and 4 bases from J; junction bases left unmatched: 6. The germline V gene encodes CDR1 SGHKS and CDR2 YYEKEE (reference sequence). This CDR3 is built from 16 residues. The CDR3 bases are TGTGCCAGCAGCAAACTAGCGGGAGGACCGTACAATGAGCAGTTCTTC. Translation gives CASSKLAGGPYNEQFF.

Only one count was recorded for this clone. The chain has TRBV27 and TRBJ1-4; 10 bases line up with TRBD1. V shed 5 bases, J shed 8 bases, and the junction held 8 bases outside the gene matches. Germline V gene data show CDR1 as MNHEY and CDR2 as SMNVEV (reference sequence). There are 15 residues in the CDR3. CDR3 DNA: TGTGCCAGCAGTCCCCGACAGGGGGCGGGGGAAAAACTGTTTTTT. Its translation: CASSPRQGAGEKLFF.

The chain carries TRBV10-1 and TRBJ2-1; 8 positions agree with TRBD2. Germline CDR1 reads WNHNN; CDR2 reads SYGVQD (reference sequence). V lost 5 bases, J lost 6 bases, and 3 bases stayed unmatched. CDR3 length equals 13 residues. CDR3 region: CASSLAGSNEQFF. The CDR3 coding sequence is TGCGCCAGCAGTTTAGCGGGATCCAATGAGCAGTTCTTC.

The chain is built from TRBV18 and TRBJ1-1; no firm D call. This CDR3 is built from 14 residues. V shed 4 bases and J shed 1 base, with 10 bases lying between them. Germline values: CDR1 KGHSH, CDR2 LQKENI. Written as DNA, the CDR3 is TGTGCCAGCTCACTTAATCCAGGGAACACTGAAGCTTTCTTT. It translates to CASSLNPGNTEAFF.

This clone was recorded only once. The chain is built from TRBV2 and TRBJ1-3; D remains unclear. The V end lost 7 bases, the J end lost 0 bases, and 13 bases lay between the germline ends. This CDR3 is 15 amino acids long. CDR1 and CDR2 (germline): SNHLY, FYNNEI. The CDR3 DNA is TGTGCCAGCAAAATTCAGAGTTTCTCTGGAAACACCATATATTTT. This gives the protein CASKIQSFSGNTIYF.

V usage is TRBV5-5 and J usage is TRBJ2-7; 9 bases align to TRBD2. This CDR3 comprises 15 residues. Germline loops: CDR1 SGHKS, CDR2 YYEKEE (reference sequence). After removal of 4 bases from V and 0 bases from J, the junction contained 5 bases not matched to a gene. The CDR3: CASSITSGYSYEQYF. The CDR3 coding sequence is TGTGCCAGCAGCATTACTAGCGGGTACTCCTACGAGCAGTACTTC.

Written as DNA, the CDR3 is TGTGCCAGCAGCTTAATGGGAAGCGGGACACAGGAGCAGTACTTC. Protein: CASSLMGSGTQEQYF. V is TRBV7-3 and J is TRBJ2-7, with TRBD2 as a possible D gene (7 bases). Germline CDR1 and CDR2: SGHTA and FQGTGA. Trimming took 1 base from V and 7 from J, leaving 17 bases between them. This CDR3 is built from 15 residues.

This sequence joins TRBV9 and TRBJ2-1; the D gene could be TRBD1 or TRBD2 (5 bases each). The CDR3 runs 13 residues. Per germline, CDR1 SGDLS and CDR2 YYNGEE. The V gene lost 4 bases and the J gene lost 6 bases, with 11 bases spanning the gap. CDR3 coding DNA: TGTGCCAGCAGCTCGGGACCAACCAATGAGCAGTTCTTC. As protein: CASSSGPTNEQFF.

The V gene is TRBV4-3, the J gene TRBJ2-4, with 7 bases that match TRBD2. CDR1 and CDR2 (germline): LGHNA, YSLEER. Trimming at V came to 1 base and at J to 6 bases, leaving 9 bases not matched to a gene. The CDR3 has 16 amino acids. This CDR3 is CASSQATGGGLNIQYF. The CDR3 nucleotides are TGCGCCAGCAGCCAAGCAACCGGGGGAGGGCTAAACATTCAGTACTTC.

The chain joins TRBV6-2 or TRBV6-3 to TRBJ1-2; the D is unclear. This CDR3 contains 12 residues. The germline V gene encodes CDR1 MNHEY and CDR2 SVGEGT. V was shortened by 6 bases and J by 8 bases, with 13 bases between the two germline ends. CDR3 amino acids: CASSTGLQGYTF. The DNA for the CDR3 is TGTGCCAGCAGCACCGGACTCCAGGGCTACACCTTC.

This sequence joins TRBV4-1 and TRBJ2-3; TRBD1 matches at 9 bases. V shed 0 bases and J 0 bases; nucleotides not matched to a gene: 4. CDR1 and CDR2 from the germline V gene are MGHRA and YSYEKL. The CDR3 has 17 amino acids. The CDR3 bases are TGCGCCAGCAGCCAAGATGGGACAGGGACTAGCACAGATACGCAGTATTTT. Its protein is CASSQDGTGTSTDTQYF.

The chain combines TRBV11-3 with TRBJ2-1; D possibly matches TRBD1 or TRBD2 (6 bases each). The V gene lost 3 bases and the J gene lost 5 bases, with 20 bases spanning the gap. CDR3 length equals 17 residues. CDR1 and CDR2 (germline): SGHNT, YENEEA. The CDR3 bases are TGTGCCAGCAGCTTCCCTTTAGCGGTAGGGGGTCACAATGAGCAGTTCTTC. Amino acid sequence: CASSFPLAVGGHNEQFF.

The chain is built from TRBV2 and TRBJ2-7, with 7 bases fitting TRBD2. CDR1 and CDR2 (germline): SNHLY, FYNNEI. The CDR3 is made up of 15 amino acids. The junction had 17 bases not matched to a gene; V was cut back by 8 bases and J by 7 bases. CDR3 region: CASLQRGAGVGEQYF. For the CDR3, the DNA is TGTGCCAGCCTTCAAAGGGGCGCGGGAGTAGGAGAGCAGTACTTC.

This sequence joins TRBV11-2 and TRBJ2-7, with TRBD2 as a possible D gene (5 bases). Trimming stripped 3 bases from V and 6 bases from J, with 18 bases between. The CDR3 runs to 15 residues. Germline V gene lookup returns CDR1 SGHAT and CDR2 FQNNGV. The CDR3 nucleotides read TGTGCCAGCAGCTTTCGCGAGGGCCGAGTGTCCGAGCAGTACTTC. It specifies CASSFREGRVSEQYF.

This chain joins TRBV7-2 and TRBJ2-1, with 8 bases aligning to TRBD1. The CDR3 totals 15 residues. CDR1 and CDR2 (germline): SGHTA, FQGNSA. The J segment lost 5 bases and the V segment lost 2 bases, leaving 5 bases of the junction unmatched. CDR3 coding DNA: TGTGCCAGCAGCTTATGGACAGGGAGCGACAATGAGCAGTTCTTC. It is translated as CASSLWTGSDNEQFF.

The chain employs TRBV28 and TRBJ1-6; D is unresolved. This CDR3 spans 15 amino acids. V was pared by 4 bases and J by 6 bases, with 13 bases between. Germline lookup yields CDR1 MDHEN and CDR2 SYDVKM. CDR3 loop: CASSSSRRLNSPLHF. The CDR3 nucleotides are TGTGCCAGCAGTTCCTCCCGCCGACTTAATTCACCCCTCCACTTT.

The J gene is TRBJ1-5, the V gene TRBV19; the D gene is possibly TRBD1 (5 bases). Trimming shortened V by 7 bases and J by 6 bases, and 10 bases separated the two germline ends. CDR1 is LNHDA, CDR2 SQIVND, per germline (reference sequence). This CDR3 spans 12 amino acids. In DNA, the CDR3 is TGTGCCAGTACAGGGATGGGTCAGCCCCAGCATTTT. Protein sequence: CASTGMGQPQHF.

The chain links TRBV30 to TRBJ2-3, with TRBD2 identical over 9 bases. Germline V lookup: CDR1 GTSNPN, CDR2 SVGIG (reference sequence). The trim removed 3 bases at V and 0 bases at J, leaving 4 bases unmatched. The CDR3 runs 15 residues. CDR3 coding DNA: TGTGCCTGGAGCTTCACTAGCGGGAGCACAGATACGCAGTATTTT. It encodes CAWSFTSGSTDTQYF.

This clone came up a few times. The chain carries TRBV2 and TRBJ1-2, with 11 positions matching TRBD1. Germline V gene data show CDR1 as SNHLY and CDR2 as FYNNEI. Trimming took 8 bases from V and 8 from J; bases not matched to a gene: 10. This CDR3 has 14 residues. The CDR3 sequence: CASDRTGGHLGYTF. In nucleotides, the CDR3 is TGTGCCAGCGATCGGACAGGGGGCCATCTGGGCTACACCTTC.

The genes are TRBV27 and TRBJ1-6, with D unclear. Per the germline V gene, CDR1 is MNHEY and CDR2 is SMNVEV (reference sequence). CDR3 size: 14 residues. The ends were cut back, 4 bases at V and 4 bases at J, with 8 bases in the middle. The CDR3 loop is CASSSLQYNSPLHF. The CDR3 bases are TGTGCCAGCAGTTCCCTTCAATATAATTCACCCCTCCACTTT.

In DNA, the CDR3 is TGTGCCAGCAGTTCCCACAAACTGTTTTTT. Translated: CASSSHKLFF. V gene TRBV27 combines with J gene TRBJ1-4, with D hard to call. Germline assignment: CDR1 MNHEY and CDR2 SMNVEV (reference sequence). V shed 4 bases and J shed 11 bases, with 5 bases lying between them. There are 10 residues in the CDR3. Full variable domain (missing parts from reference TRBV27 and TRBJ1-4): EAQVTQNPRYLITVTGKKLTVTCSQNMNHEYMSWYRQDPGLGLRQIYYSMNVEVTDKGDVPEGYKVSRKEKRNFPLILESPSPNQTSLYFCASSSHKLFFGSGTQLSVL.

V is TRBV12-3 or TRBV12-4 and J is TRBJ2-5; TRBD1 matches 8 bases. Losses at the gene ends were 4 bases for V and 5 bases for J; bases not matched to a gene: 0. This CDR3 contains 12 residues. The CDR3 here is CASSWTGETQYF. CDR3 bases: TGTGCCAGCAGTTGGACAGGGGAGACCCAGTACTTC.

The genes are TRBV29-1 and TRBJ2-5, with D hard to call. Trimming pared 3 bases from V and 6 bases from J, leaving 8 bases between. Germline V gives CDR1 SQVTM, CDR2 ANQGSEA. The length of the CDR3 is 11 residues. CDR3 sequence: CSVEIEKTQYF. For the CDR3, the DNA is TGCAGCGTTGAGATTGAGAAGACCCAGTACTTC.

The chain links TRBV28 to TRBJ2-1, with D tentatively TRBD1 (5 bases). Looked up from germline, CDR1 is MDHEN and CDR2 is SYDVKM. V shed 5 bases and J shed 0 bases, with 17 bases lying between them. The CDR3 has 17 residues. The CDR3: CASSPSGYRSSYNEQFF. DNA for the CDR3: TGTGCCAGCAGTCCCTCCGGGTACAGGAGCTCCTACAATGAGCAGTTCTTC.

The sample holds one count of this clone. The gene calls are TRBV28 and TRBJ2-2; D unresolved. V was pared by 6 bases and J by 5 bases, with 4 bases between. The CDR3 is 11 amino acids. Germline-derived CDR1 and CDR2 are MDHEN and SYDVKM. The CDR3 region is CASRTTGELFF. CDR3 DNA: TGTGCCAGCAGGACTACCGGGGAGCTGTTTTTT.